These 9 T cell receptor beta chains came from one sample sequenced in a study of cytomegalovirus exposure and HLA in healthy donors. The PCR ran on 60 Vbeta and 13 Jbeta primers. Clones were read by immunoSEQ multiplex PCR, and TCRdb kept only the in-frame ones, dropping some. The sample has about 200,000 clones, around 80% seen once; the top ten hold about 1.7%. Sequenced material: PBMCs. These receptors originate from a middle-aged man in good health and CMV-seronegative.

This clone was observed a handful of times. The chain uses TRBV5-4 and TRBJ1-2, with 11 bases lining up with TRBD1. The CDR3 is 15 residues long. Trimming took 2 bases from V and 6 from J; bases not matched to a gene: 6. CDR1 is SGHNT, CDR2 YYREEE, per germline (reference sequence). CDR3 amino acids: CASSLPGQGAHGYTF. In DNA form, the CDR3 reads TGTGCCAGCAGCTTACCAGGACAGGGGGCGCATGGCTACACCTTC.

The gene calls are TRBV7-9 and TRBJ2-7; possible D gene TRBD2, 5 bases. The CDR3 loop spans 14 amino acids. Germline assignment: CDR1 SEHNR and CDR2 FQNEAQ (reference sequence). V was shortened by 1 base and J by 3 bases, with 10 bases between the two germline ends. In nucleotides, the CDR3 is TGTGCCAGCAGCTTAGTATCCGGGGTCTACGAGCAGTACTTC. Translating it yields CASSLVSGVYEQYF.

This clone was seen a handful of times. The gene calls are TRBV4-2 and TRBJ2-7; D is perhaps TRBD1 (5 bases). The CDR3 totals 13 residues. V lost 4 bases and J 0 bases, leaving 7 bases between the germline ends. Germline lookup yields CDR1 LGHNA and CDR2 YNFKEQ. The CDR3 sequence: CASSPTASYEQYF. CDR3 DNA sequence: TGTGCCAGCAGCCCGACAGCCTCCTACGAGCAGTACTTC.

The genes are TRBV11-2 and TRBJ2-1; possibly TRBD2 for D (5 bases). CDR1 is SGHAT, CDR2 FQNNGV, per germline. The V gene lost 2 bases and the J gene lost 4 bases, with 12 bases spanning the gap. This CDR3 region has 15 residues. For the CDR3, the DNA is TGTGCCAGCAGCTTAAGTGGGAGAATATACAATGAGCAGTTCTTC. Translating gives CASSLSGRIYNEQFF.

The chain combines TRBV11-2 with TRBJ2-5, with 7 positions matching TRBD1. This CDR3 spans 14 amino acids. V shed 5 bases, J shed 5 bases, and the junction held 8 bases outside the gene matches. Germline V gene lookup returns CDR1 SGHAT and CDR2 FQNNGV. DNA for the CDR3: TGTGCCAGCAGCCCTCTAGGGGGCGGGGAGACCCAGTACTTC. Protein: CASSPLGGGETQYF.

The chain is built from TRBV5-1 and TRBJ2-1, with 7 bases identical to TRBD2. The CDR3 spans 20 residues. Germline V gene lookup returns CDR1 SGHRS and CDR2 YFSETQ. V dropped 4 bases and J dropped 0; count of bases not matched to a gene: 19. CDR3 residues: CASSHPEVGASGSSYNEQFF. The DNA of the CDR3 is TGCGCCAGCAGCCACCCGGAGGTTGGGGCTAGCGGAAGCTCCTACAATGAGCAGTTCTTC.

The V gene is TRBV27, the J gene TRBJ2-5, with 8 bases that match TRBD1. This CDR3 contains 15 residues. Germline CDR1 MNHEY, CDR2 SMNVEV (reference sequence). J gave up 3 bases and V 2 bases, and 5 bases lay outside the gene matches. The CDR3 nucleotides are TGTGCCAGCAGTTTAGGGACAGGAACCAAAGAGACCCAGTACTTC. Translation: CASSLGTGTKETQYF.

V usage is TRBV6-1 and J usage is TRBJ1-1; tentative D call: TRBD1 (6 bases). Germline V gene lookup returns CDR1 MNHNS and CDR2 SASEGT. There are 16 residues in the CDR3. Trimming removed 2 bases at V and 4 bases at J, with 17 bases between. The CDR3 DNA follows: TGTGCCAGCAGTGAATTAGGGGGGGCGGTTGGCACTGAAGCTTTCTTT. Translation gives CASSELGGAVGTEAFF.

The V call is TRBV28, the J call TRBJ2-1; maybe TRBD1 (5 bases). Germline assignment: CDR1 MDHEN and CDR2 SYDVKM. This CDR3 is 15 amino acids long. V lost 7 bases, J lost 2 bases, and 15 bases lay in between. The CDR3 sequence is CASKSADTPYNEQFF. The CDR3 bases are TGTGCCAGCAAAAGCGCGGACACCCCCTACAATGAGCAGTTCTTC.